One T cell receptor (beta chain) is described in this entry. The antigen is unknown. These data are taken from a study of blood T cells in healthy people across ages. Findings and limits, study-wide: Unsorted PBMC material precluded a definitive naive versus antigen-experienced comparison. Age showed a roughly linear inverse relationship with TCR beta diversity per million T cells.

A J-beta primer mix and a sample-barcoded 5' primer were used in a second PCR of about 7 to 12 cycles. Each cDNA molecule, via a template-switch adaptor with 12 random nucleotides, was tagged. At least 2.5 million CDR3-containing paired-end reads were obtained per sample. Via MiXCR, TCRdb re-called the 5' RACE reads, giving one row per CDR3 protein. The sample has roughly 700,000 distinct CDR3 sequences; roughly 50% are singletons. The CDR3 totals 15 residues. Germline CDR1 is SGHTA and CDR2 is FQGNSA. J gave up 11 bases and V 5 bases, and 14 bases lay outside the gene matches. This TCR was recovered from a woman between 55 and 75 years old in good health. Input material: blood. The V and J genes are TRBV7-2 and TRBJ2-5; 10 bases agree with TRBD2. CDR3 sequence reads: CASSPPSGRVGEQYF. The CDR3 bases are TGTGCCAGCAGCCCACCTAGCGGGAGAGTCGGTGAGCAGTACTTC.